This T cell receptor (beta chain) was documented in a study of blood T cell repertoires in COVID-19. Across the whole study: There were acute and convalescent COVID-19 samples, and they came from the United States, Italy and Spain. Nucleic acid was either cDNA or gDNA, and it came from T cells, B-cell-depleted T cells, or PBMCs.

Germline CDR1 is LGHNA and CDR2 is YSLEER. The V gene end was trimmed by 0 bases and the J gene end by 5 bases; junction bases not matched to a gene: 9. CDR3 size: 17 residues. Original methodology: Amplification with reference gene primers provided the estimates of nucleated cell counts. Sequenced by immunoSEQ multiplex PCR; TCRdb stores in-frame clones only, minus some. The V and J calls and clone size come from that table; D and trimming were worked out from the DNA. The sample yields fewer than 250,000 clones, 88% seen once. This clone was seen a single time. The receptor comes from a man aged 65-85 years with acute or convalescent COVID-19. V gene TRBV4-3 combines with J gene TRBJ2-3; 9 bases are a match to TRBD2. Sequenced input: peripheral blood. DNA for the CDR3: TGCGCCAGCAGCCAAGATGGTAGCGGGAGCCCTCAAGATACGCAGTATTTT. Translated, it gives CASSQDGSGSPQDTQYF.